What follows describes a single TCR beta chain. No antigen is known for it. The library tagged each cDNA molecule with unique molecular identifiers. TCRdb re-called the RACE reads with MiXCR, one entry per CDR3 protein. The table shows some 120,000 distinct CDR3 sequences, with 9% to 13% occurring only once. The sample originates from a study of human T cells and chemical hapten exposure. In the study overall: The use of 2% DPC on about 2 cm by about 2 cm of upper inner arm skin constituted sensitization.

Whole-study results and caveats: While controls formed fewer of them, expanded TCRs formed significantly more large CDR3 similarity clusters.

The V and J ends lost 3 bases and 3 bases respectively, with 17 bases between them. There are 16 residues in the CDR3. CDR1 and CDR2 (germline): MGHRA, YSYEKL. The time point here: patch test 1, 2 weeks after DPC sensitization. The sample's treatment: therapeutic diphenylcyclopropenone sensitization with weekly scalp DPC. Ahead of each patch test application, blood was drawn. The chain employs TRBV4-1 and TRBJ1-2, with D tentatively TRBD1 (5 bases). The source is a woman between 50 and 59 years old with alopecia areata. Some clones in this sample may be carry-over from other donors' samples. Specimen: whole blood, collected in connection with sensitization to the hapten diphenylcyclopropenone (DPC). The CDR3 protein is CASSQGTTANDYGYTF. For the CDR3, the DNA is TGCGCCAGCAGCCAGGGAACGACAGCGAACGACTATGGCTACACCTTC.